Shown below are 29 T cell receptor beta chains from a single sample sequenced in a study of patients and donors after allogeneic stem cell transplantation. From the RT-PCR reads, TCRdb called clonotypes with MiXCR, one entry per CDR3 protein. The sample lists some 160,000 distinct CDR3 sequences, more than 20% seen once, with roughly 25% in the top ten. The sample taken for sequencing was blood, either unsorted or a sorted T cell fraction (not recorded which). These receptors all come from a human donor who was either an allogeneic HSCT recipient or a stem cell or donor lymphocyte infusion donor (not recorded which). It is not recorded whose cells these are; they may come from a transplant donor.

This clonotype was detected only a few times. The chain recombines TRBV30 with TRBJ1-1; 8 bases map to TRBD1. J gave up 11 bases and V 2 bases, and 4 bases lay outside the gene matches. Looked up from germline, CDR1 is GTSNPN and CDR2 is SVGIG (reference sequence). The CDR3 consists of 11 residues. The CDR3 here is CAWSPGGMAFF. CDR3 DNA: TGTGCCTGGAGTCCAGGGGGCATGGCTTTCTTT.

Worth noting for this clonotype: Since the CDR3 does not end with the conserved phenylalanine or tryptophan, this likely comes from a read error. V gene TRBV29-1 combines with J gene TRBJ1-4; D is unclear. This CDR3 comprises 13 residues. V shed 4 bases and J shed 0 bases, with 6 bases lying between them. Germline V gives CDR1 SQVTM, CDR2 ANQGSEA. The CDR3 DNA sequence: TGCAGCGTTGCTCGGTCAACTAATGAAAAACTGTTTTTG. Its protein is CSVARSTNEKLFL.

The chain uses TRBV20-1 and TRBJ1-2; D possibly corresponds to TRBD1 (6 bases). Trimming stripped 6 bases from V and 0 bases from J, with 20 bases between. Per germline, CDR1 DFQATT and CDR2 SNEGSKA (reference sequence). CDR3 length: 16 residues. The CDR3 reads CSAKKQGGGSNYGYTF. As DNA, the CDR3 is TGCAGTGCCAAAAAACAGGGAGGGGGGTCTAACTATGGCTACACCTTC.

The CDR3 loop is CASSPQMGYNEQFF. CDR3 in DNA: TGTGCCAGCAGCCCCCAAATGGGGTACAATGAGCAGTTCTTC. The J gene is TRBJ2-1, the V gene TRBV12-3 or TRBV12-4; D not certain. This CDR3 is built from 14 residues. Trimming took off 6 bases at V and 4 bases at J, with 13 bases between the two ends.

This clonotype was detected a few times. J is TRBJ1-5 and V is TRBV12-3 or TRBV12-4, with a weak D call TRBD1 (6 bases). The V end lost 7 bases, the J end lost 2 bases, and 12 bases lay between the germline ends. The CDR3 has 14 residues. CDR3 nucleotide sequence: TGTGCCAGCACCCTCGGACAGCGCAATCAGCCCCAGCATTTT. It yields the protein CASTLGQRNQPQHF.

This chain connects TRBV7-2 to TRBJ2-1; D remains ambiguous. CDR1 and CDR2 from the germline V gene are SGHTA and FQGNSA. CDR3 size: 15 residues. Trimming removed 1 base from V and 0 bases from J, with 7 bases in between. CDR3 in DNA: TGTGCCAGCAGCTTAGGTAGTGTCTCCTACAATGAGCAGTTCTTC. Translating it yields CASSLGSVSYNEQFF.

This clonotype was observed at least ten times. The rearrangement joins TRBV9 to TRBJ2-7, with D tentatively TRBD1 (6 bases). V gave up 4 bases and J gave up 1 base, with 15 bases separating them. This CDR3 has 15 residues. Germline assignment: CDR1 SGDLS and CDR2 YYNGEE. CDR3 in DNA: TGTGCCAGCAGCCGAGGGCCAGGGGTGTCCTACGAGCAGTACTTC. This codes for CASSRGPGVSYEQYF.

The V call is TRBV20-1, the J call TRBJ2-3, with 10 bases identical to TRBD1. J gave up 5 bases and V 6 bases, and 8 bases lay outside the gene matches. The CDR3 spans 14 residues. The germline V gene encodes CDR1 DFQATT and CDR2 SNEGSKA (reference sequence). Here the CDR3 DNA reads TGCAGTGCCTCTAACCGGGACAGGGGAGATACGCAGTATTTT. This gives the protein CSASNRDRGDTQYF.

The sample holds a few counts of this clonotype. This rearrangement joins TRBV6-6 to TRBJ2-3; D remains ambiguous. The V gene's germline CDR1 is MNHNY and CDR2 SVGAGI (reference sequence). V was pared by 6 bases and J by 4 bases, with 8 bases between. The CDR3 totals 12 residues. CDR3 bases: TGTGCCAGCAGACGACCGGCAGATACGCAGTATTTT. This encodes CASRRPADTQYF.

The chain uses TRBV12-3 or TRBV12-4 and TRBJ1-1; TRBD1 aligns across 8 bases. The CDR3 spans 15 residues. Unmatched junction bases numbered 10, after V lost 5 bases and J lost 5 bases. CDR3 DNA: TGTGCCAGCAGTAACACCCCCACAGGGGGTACTGAAGCTTTCTTT. Encoded protein: CASSNTPTGGTEAFF.

In this sample, this clonotype turned up many times. The V call is TRBV5-1, the J call TRBJ1-5; the match to TRBD1 covers 8 bases. V was pared by 4 bases and J by 0 bases, with 6 bases of the junction left unmatched. In germline, CDR1 is SGHRS, CDR2 YFSETQ. The CDR3 length is 16 residues. The CDR3 DNA reads TGCGCCAGCAGCCCGGGACAGGCTAATAGCAATCAGCCCCAGCATTTT. Its protein product is CASSPGQANSNQPQHF.

The chain carries TRBV25-1 and TRBJ2-7, with no clear D. The germline V gene encodes CDR1 MGHDK and CDR2 SYGVNS. CDR3 length: 11 residues. Trimming took 6 bases from V and 5 from J, leaving 8 bases between them. The CDR3 here is CASSEGNEQYF. The CDR3 coding sequence is TGTGCCAGCAGCGAAGGGAACGAGCAGTACTTC.

J is TRBJ1-5 and V is TRBV19, with D perhaps TRBD1 (5 bases). Germline CDR1 is LNHDA and CDR2 is SQIVND (reference sequence). Trimming left V 7 bases short and J 0 bases short, with 13 bases between. This CDR3 is 15 amino acids long. The CDR3 spells CASKTEGNSNQPQHF. The CDR3 nucleotides are TGTGCCAGTAAAACGGAGGGGAATAGCAATCAGCCCCAGCATTTT.

This clonotype was counted ten times or more. The chain joins TRBV10-3 to TRBJ1-1; D gene unclear. Germline V CDR1 and CDR2: ENHRY, SYGVKD. V lost 2 bases and J lost 0, with 16 bases in between. The CDR3 runs 17 residues. As DNA, the CDR3 is TGTGCCATCAGTGAGAAGGGTGACCTTTCCATGAACACTGAAGCTTTCTTT. Its translation is CAISEKGDLSMNTEAFF.

This clonotype was counted at least ten times. This chain links TRBV6-1 with TRBJ1-1, with D hard to call. Trimming stripped 5 bases from V and 8 bases from J, with 15 bases between. CDR1 is MNHNS, CDR2 SASEGT, per germline. The CDR3 extends over 13 amino acids. As DNA, the CDR3 is TGTGCCAGCAGTACTGCGGCACCTACGGAAGCTTTCTTT. It yields the protein CASSTAAPTEAFF.

This clonotype was seen only a few times. The gene calls are TRBV20-1 and TRBJ1-6, with D possibly TRBD1 on 6 matching bases. Germline V lookup: CDR1 DFQATT, CDR2 SNEGSKA (reference sequence). Deletions cut 0 bases from V and 10 bases from J, with 16 bases between. The CDR3 sequence is 15 residues long. The CDR3 sequence: CSARDTGIWNSPLHF. The CDR3 DNA follows: TGCAGTGCTAGAGATACAGGGATCTGGAACTCACCCCTCCACTTT.

Only a few counts were recorded for this clonotype. The V call is TRBV6-5, the J call TRBJ1-5; no clear D gene. V lost 2 bases to trimming and J lost 6 bases, with 8 bases between them. The CDR3 is made up of 13 amino acids. Germline values: CDR1 MNHEY, CDR2 SVGAGI. The CDR3: CASSYGDSQPQHF. In DNA form, the CDR3 reads TGTGCCAGCAGTTACGGTGATTCTCAGCCCCAGCATTTT.

This clonotype was recorded a few times. The CDR3 sequence: CASSYVGLNTEAFF. In DNA, the CDR3 is TGTGCCAGCAGTTACGTTGGGTTAAACACTGAAGCTTTCTTT. J is TRBJ1-1 and V is TRBV6-5; D is unresolved. The length of the CDR3 is 14 residues. Germline V gene lookup returns CDR1 MNHEY and CDR2 SVGAGI. The V and J ends lost 2 bases and 2 bases respectively, with 9 bases between them.

This chain uses TRBV20-1 with TRBJ1-4; no definite D call. V dropped 6 bases and J dropped 3 bases, with 14 bases sitting between them. This CDR3 region has 14 residues. Germline V lookup: CDR1 DFQATT, CDR2 SNEGSKA (reference sequence). DNA of the CDR3: TGCAGTGCCTTACGTGCGGGGTCTAATGAAAAACTGTTTTTT. Its translation: CSALRAGSNEKLFF.

This clonotype has only one observation. This chain connects TRBV13 to TRBJ2-7, with D possibly being TRBD2 (5 bases). This CDR3 spans 14 amino acids. V was cut by 1 base and J by 6 bases, with 13 bases left in between. Germline lookup yields CDR1 PRHDT and CDR2 FYEKMQ (reference sequence). This CDR3 is CASSLAGIPGEQYF. Here the CDR3 DNA reads TGTGCCAGCAGCTTAGCGGGGATCCCCGGCGAGCAGTACTTC.

This clonotype was detected a few times. The CDR3 protein is CASSVGQLEAFF. The CDR3 DNA reads as TGCGCCAGCAGCGTGGGACAGCTTGAAGCTTTCTTT. The V call is TRBV5-1, the J call TRBJ1-1, with 7 bases aligning to TRBD1. The V gene's germline CDR1 is SGHRS and CDR2 YFSETQ. This CDR3 comprises 12 residues. V gave up 4 bases and J gave up 7 bases; unmatched junction bases: 4.

This clonotype was counted once. The rearrangement joins TRBV7-9 to TRBJ2-5; 7 bases agree with TRBD2. With 5 bases clipped from V and 9 bases from J, the junction kept 12 bases outside the gene matches. There are 14 residues in the CDR3. CDR1 is SEHNR and CDR2 is FQNEAQ in the germline V gene (reference sequence). The CDR3 spells CASSKTSPLEAQYF. The CDR3, as DNA: TGTGCCAGCAGCAAGACTAGCCCGCTCGAGGCCCAGTACTTC. The variable domain in full, with the rest retrieved from reference TRBV7-9 and TRBJ2-5, is DTGVSQNPRHKITKRGQNVTFRCDPISEHNRLYWYRQTLGQGPEFLTYFQNEAQLEKSRLLSDRFSAERPKGSFSTLEIQRTEQGDSAMYLCASSKTSPLEAQYFGPGTRLLVL.

There are a few counts of this clonotype. The chain has TRBV5-1 and TRBJ1-1; D gene unclear. Trimming pared 0 bases from V and 4 bases from J, leaving 13 bases between. Looked up from germline, CDR1 is SGHRS and CDR2 is YFSETQ. The CDR3 runs to 15 residues. In DNA, the CDR3 is TGCGCCAGCAGCTTGGTAGAAACCGGAGCCACTGAAGCTTTCTTT. The encoded protein is CASSLVETGATEAFF.

V and J are TRBV7-9 and TRBJ1-4; 7 positions match TRBD1. The CDR3 is 16 amino acids. The junction had 13 bases not matched to a gene; V was cut back by 4 bases and J by 8 bases. CDR1 SEHNR and CDR2 FQNEAQ come from the germline V gene (reference sequence). The CDR3 sequence is CASSSNGQAKVEKLFF. The CDR3 DNA reads TGTGCCAGCAGCTCAAACGGACAGGCGAAGGTAGAAAAACTGTTTTTT.

The chain couples TRBV5-1 to TRBJ2-7, with D possibly matching TRBD1 (6 bases). Between the trimmed V and J ends, which lost 9 bases and 3 bases, there was a span of 16 bases. The CDR3 contains 13 residues. Germline CDR1 is SGHRS and CDR2 is YFSETQ. In nucleotides, the CDR3 is TGCGCCATCCTGACAGGACCCTACTACGAGCAGTACTTC. It is translated as CAILTGPYYEQYF.

This clonotype occurred a few times. The chain uses TRBV4-1 and TRBJ2-7, with 9 nucleotides matching TRBD2. The germline CDR1 and CDR2 sequences are MGHRA and YSYEKL. CDR3 length: 14 residues. V was clipped by 4 bases and J by 2 bases; unmatched bases: 3. CDR3 residues: CASSPTSGTYEQYF. The CDR3 bases are TGCGCCAGCAGCCCGACTAGCGGTACCTACGAGCAGTACTTC.

This chain joins TRBV12-3 or TRBV12-4 and TRBJ1-1; D gene uncertain. V lost 4 bases to trimming and J lost 7 bases, with 16 bases between them. The CDR3 covers 14 residues. In DNA form, the CDR3 reads TGTGCCAGCAGTTACGGCGGACCACGAGTTGAAGCTTTCTTT. Residues: CASSYGGPRVEAFF.

This clonotype has a handful of counts. V usage is TRBV5-6 and J usage is TRBJ2-3; the D gene is possibly TRBD1 (6 bases). This CDR3 has 16 amino acids. V dropped 5 bases and J dropped 6 bases, with 22 bases sitting between them. Germline V gene data show CDR1 as SGHDT and CDR2 as YYEEEE. The CDR3, as DNA: TGTGCCAGCAGAGACACAGGGCCCCGAACCCCCGATACGCAGTATTTT. Translation: CASRDTGPRTPDTQYF.

The chain uses TRBV6-5 and TRBJ2-1; D might be TRBD2 (6 bases). Germline V CDR1 and CDR2: MNHEY, SVGAGI. Trimming stripped 2 bases from V and 5 bases from J, with 13 bases between. This CDR3 is 15 amino acids long. The DNA of the CDR3 is TGTGCCAGCAGTTACGGGGTAGCGGTCAACAATGAGCAGTTCTTC. Residues: CASSYGVAVNNEQFF.